This TCR beta chain was observed in a study of vaccination and CD4 T cells after COVID-19. Study-level background: A median of around 70 days (range 14 to 241) separated dose two from the taking of post-vaccine samples.

Comment on this clonotype: As yet, its antigen is unknown.

V dropped 2 bases and J dropped 2 bases, with 7 bases sitting between them. The CDR3 is made up of 14 amino acids. CDR1 and CDR2 (germline): MNHEY, SVGAGI. Treatment defined: roughly 11-day PBMC culture with coronavirus spike peptide pools or control peptides (ViraFEST assay). Expansion of antigen-specific T cells with peptide pools by ViraFEST preceded sequencing of TCRs. The assay that was used to sequence DNA from cultured CD4+ T cells was the Oncomine TCR Beta short-read assay. TCRdb used MiXCR to reprocess the PCR reads, holding one entry per CDR3 protein. The sample holds 9,500 or so distinct CDR3 sequences; 65% to 70% are singletons and the top ten take 9%. Study-wide results and limits: Only after vaccination were a median 86.3% of convalescents' reactive clones seen.

The chain uses TRBV6-5 and TRBJ1-5, with D uncertain. The starting material was CD4+ T cells from blood, cultured in vitro, obtained before SARS-CoV-2 vaccination. The clonotype was recovered from a human donor who had recovered from COVID-19. The CDR3 DNA reads as TGTGCCAGCAGTTACAGTCTCGGCAATCAGCCCCAGCATTTT. Translating it yields CASSYSLGNQPQHF.